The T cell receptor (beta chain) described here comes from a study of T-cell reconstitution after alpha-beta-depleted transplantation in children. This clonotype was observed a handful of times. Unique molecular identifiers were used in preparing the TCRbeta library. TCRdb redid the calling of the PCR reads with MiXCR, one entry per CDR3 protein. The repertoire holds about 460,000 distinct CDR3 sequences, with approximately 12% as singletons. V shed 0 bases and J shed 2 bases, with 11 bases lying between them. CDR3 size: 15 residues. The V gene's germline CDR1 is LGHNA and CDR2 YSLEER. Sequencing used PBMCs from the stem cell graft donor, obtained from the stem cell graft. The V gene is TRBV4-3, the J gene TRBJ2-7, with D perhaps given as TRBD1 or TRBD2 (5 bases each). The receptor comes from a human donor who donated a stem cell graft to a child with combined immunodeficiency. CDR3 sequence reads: CASSQDVGVAYEQYF. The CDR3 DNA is TGCGCCAGCAGCCAAGATGTGGGGGTTGCCTACGAGCAGTACTTC.